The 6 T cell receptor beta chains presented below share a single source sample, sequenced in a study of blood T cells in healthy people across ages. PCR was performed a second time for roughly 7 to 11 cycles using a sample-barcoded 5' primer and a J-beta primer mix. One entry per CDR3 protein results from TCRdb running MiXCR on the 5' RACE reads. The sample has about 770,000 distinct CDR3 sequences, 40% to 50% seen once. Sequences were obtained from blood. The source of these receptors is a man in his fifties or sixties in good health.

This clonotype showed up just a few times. CDR3 sequence reads: CSARVQRGGLADTQYF. The CDR3 region has the DNA TGCAGTGCTAGAGTCCAGCGGGGGGGCTTGGCAGATACGCAGTATTTT. The V and J genes are TRBV20-1 and TRBJ2-3; 10 bases align to TRBD2. The CDR3 runs to 16 residues. V shed 1 base and J 4 bases; nucleotides not matched to a gene: 8. Per germline, CDR1 DFQATT and CDR2 SNEGSKA (reference sequence).

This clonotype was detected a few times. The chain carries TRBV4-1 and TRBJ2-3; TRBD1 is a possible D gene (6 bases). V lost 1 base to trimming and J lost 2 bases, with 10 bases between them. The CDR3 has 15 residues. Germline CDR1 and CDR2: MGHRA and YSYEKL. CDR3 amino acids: CASSQGQATTDTQYF. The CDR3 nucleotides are TGCGCCAGCAGCCAAGGACAGGCCACCACAGATACGCAGTATTTT.

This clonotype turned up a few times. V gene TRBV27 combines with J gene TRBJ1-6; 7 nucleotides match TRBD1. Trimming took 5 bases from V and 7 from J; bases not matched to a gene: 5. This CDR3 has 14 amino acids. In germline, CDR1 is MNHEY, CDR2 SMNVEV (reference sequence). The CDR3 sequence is CASSQGQANSPLHF. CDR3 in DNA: TGTGCCAGCAGTCAAGGACAGGCGAATTCACCCCTCCACTTT.

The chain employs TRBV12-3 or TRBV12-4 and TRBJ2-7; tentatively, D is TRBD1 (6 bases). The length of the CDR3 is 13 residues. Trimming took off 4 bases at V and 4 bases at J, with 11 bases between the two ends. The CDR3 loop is CASSSDTGYEQYF. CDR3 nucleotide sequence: TGTGCCAGCAGTTCGGACACAGGGTACGAGCAGTACTTC.

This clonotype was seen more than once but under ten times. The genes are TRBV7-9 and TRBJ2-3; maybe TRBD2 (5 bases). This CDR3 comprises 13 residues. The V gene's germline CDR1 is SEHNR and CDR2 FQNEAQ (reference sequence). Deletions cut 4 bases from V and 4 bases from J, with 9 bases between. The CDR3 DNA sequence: TGTGCCAGCAGCTCGGACTTATCAGATACGCAGTATTTT. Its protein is CASSSDLSDTQYF.

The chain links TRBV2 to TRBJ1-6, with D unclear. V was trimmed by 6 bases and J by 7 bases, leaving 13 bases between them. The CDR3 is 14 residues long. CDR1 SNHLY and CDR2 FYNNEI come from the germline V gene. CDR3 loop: CASRAAGLNSPLHF. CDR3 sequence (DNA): TGTGCCAGCAGGGCGGCGGGGTTGAATTCACCCCTCCACTTT.